The 14 T cell receptor beta chains presented below share a single source sample, sequenced in a study of blood T cell repertoires in COVID-19 (TCRdb year 2020). Library creation used the immunoSEQ multiplex PCR assay. The table was pulled from immuneACCESS by TCRdb, which kept in-frame rearrangements only. Such tables lose some clones; where checked, under half of the loss comes from unresolved V genes, and the rest has no known cause. Here the sample has about 300,000 clones; 80% to 90% occur a single time. Roughly 5% of the sample is in the top ten clones. The sample was peripheral blood. The receptors were sampled from a man aged 35-49 years with acute or convalescent COVID-19.

The genes are TRBV27 and TRBJ1-6; D is ambiguous. The CDR3 spans 13 residues. Per germline, CDR1 MNHEY and CDR2 SMNVEV (reference sequence). V shed 5 bases and J shed 4 bases, with 6 bases lying between them. CDR3 region: CASSRSYNSPLHF. The CDR3 nucleotides are TGTGCCAGCAGTCGGTCTTATAATTCACCCCTCCACTTT.

The chain carries TRBV2 and TRBJ2-7, with TRBD1 matching over 8 bases. V was clipped by 11 bases and J by 7 bases; unmatched bases: 13. The CDR3 has 13 amino acids. From germline, CDR1 is SNHLY and CDR2 FYNNEI. In DNA form, the CDR3 reads TGTGCCCTCGGGCCCGGACAGGGTAAAGAGCAGTACTTC. It yields the protein CALGPGQGKEQYF. Drawing the rest from reference TRBV2 and TRBJ2-7, the complete variable domain is EPEVTQTPSHQVTQMGQEVILRCVPISNHLYFYWYRQILGQKVEFLVSFYNNEISEKSEIFDDQFSVERPDGSNFTLKIRSTKLEDSAMYFCALGPGQGKEQYFGPGTRLTVT.

V and J are TRBV6-1 and TRBJ2-7; 9 nucleotides align to TRBD1. V lost 6 bases and J lost 0; bases outside the gene matches: 3. Germline V gives CDR1 MNHNS, CDR2 SASEGT. The CDR3 has 14 amino acids. Written as DNA, the CDR3 is TGTGCCAGCAGGGGACAGGGTATCTCCTACGAGCAGTACTTC. Its protein product is CASRGQGISYEQYF.

CDR3 loop: CASSLDSYSPLHF. The CDR3 coding sequence is TGTGCCAGCAGCTTAGACAGTTATTCACCCCTCCACTTT. The chain uses TRBV11-3 and TRBJ1-6; no reliable D call. Trimming removed 0 bases at V and 8 bases at J, with 5 bases between. Germline lookup yields CDR1 SGHNT and CDR2 YENEEA. There are 13 residues in the CDR3.

The chain carries TRBV4-1 and TRBJ2-1; TRBD2 agrees at 13 bases. Germline CDR1 and CDR2: MGHRA and YSYEKL. V trimming: 2 bases; J trimming: 0 bases; junction bases outside the gene matches: 7. The CDR3 loop spans 19 amino acids. CDR3: CASSQPPGLAGRSYNEQFF. The CDR3 DNA is TGCGCCAGCAGCCAACCACCGGGACTAGCGGGGCGCTCCTACAATGAGCAGTTCTTC.

This chain uses TRBV2 with TRBJ2-2, with TRBD1 as a possible D gene (6 bases). With 5 bases removed from V and 6 bases from J, the gap between germline ends came to 10 bases. The CDR3 totals 13 residues. Germline CDR1 is SNHLY and CDR2 is FYNNEI. CDR3 residues: CASSPDRPGELFF. The CDR3, as DNA: TGTGCCAGCAGTCCTGACAGGCCCGGGGAGCTGTTTTTT. The complete variable domain, with remaining parts taken from reference TRBV2 and TRBJ2-2, reads EPEVTQTPSHQVTQMGQEVILRCVPISNHLYFYWYRQILGQKVEFLVSFYNNEISEKSEIFDDQFSVERPDGSNFTLKIRSTKLEDSAMYFCASSPDRPGELFFGEGSRLTVL.

V usage is TRBV15 and J usage is TRBJ1-2, with a possible D match to TRBD1 (5 bases). V was cut by 0 bases and J by 7 bases, with 12 bases left in between. This CDR3 is 14 amino acids long. Germline CDR1 LNHNV, CDR2 YYDKDF (reference sequence). CDR3 sequence reads: CATSREGRGGGYTF. The CDR3 coding sequence is TGTGCCACCAGCAGAGAGGGGAGGGGAGGTGGCTACACCTTC.

The chain joins TRBV2 to TRBJ2-5; no firm D call. The CDR3 extends over 15 amino acids. The ends were cut back, 0 bases at V and 0 bases at J, with 8 bases in the middle. Germline lookup yields CDR1 SNHLY and CDR2 FYNNEI. Written as DNA, the CDR3 is TGTGCCAGCAGTGAAGCCCTGACATACCAAGAGACCCAGTACTTC. Its translation: CASSEALTYQETQYF.

The CDR3 nucleotides read TGTGCCAGCAGCCAAATGACCGGGTTGATTGGAGATACGCAGTATTTT. Amino acid sequence: CASSQMTGLIGDTQYF. This chain connects TRBV14 to TRBJ2-3; no reliable D call. The germline gives CDR1 SGHDN, CDR2 FVKESK. The CDR3 loop spans 16 amino acids. V shed 2 bases and J shed 5 bases, with 17 bases lying between them.

V is TRBV5-1 and J is TRBJ2-5, with 8 bases that match TRBD2. This CDR3 is built from 15 residues. Looked up from germline, CDR1 is SGHRS and CDR2 is YFSETQ. V was pared by 0 bases and J by 5 bases, with 6 bases of the junction left unmatched. The CDR3 loop reads CASSLAPGGRETQYF. For the CDR3, the DNA is TGCGCCAGCAGCTTGGCCCCGGGGGGGCGGGAGACCCAGTACTTC.

This chain connects TRBV2 to TRBJ2-2, with 8 bases identical to TRBD2. Germline V gives CDR1 SNHLY, CDR2 FYNNEI. This CDR3 comprises 15 residues. V shed 11 bases, J shed 4 bases, and the junction held 12 bases outside the gene matches. CDR3 DNA sequence: TGTGCCGGCCGAAGGGGACTAGGTGGCACCGGGGAGCTGTTTTTT. This encodes CAGRRGLGGTGELFF.

V gene TRBV11-3 combines with J gene TRBJ1-6; tentatively, D is TRBD1 (5 bases). The length of the CDR3 is 15 residues. The V gene's germline CDR1 is SGHNT and CDR2 YENEEA. The ends were cut back, 2 bases at V and 9 bases at J, with 14 bases in the middle. CDR3 residues: CASSLNIGAGSPLHF. The CDR3 bases are TGTGCCAGCAGCTTAAATATAGGGGCAGGTTCACCCCTCCACTTT.

This chain uses TRBV18 with TRBJ1-5; D is possibly TRBD1 (6 bases). V shed 6 bases and J shed 6 bases, with 15 bases lying between them. The CDR3 extends over 14 amino acids. Germline-derived CDR1 and CDR2 are KGHSH and LQKENI. DNA of the CDR3: TGTGCCAGCTCTCCCGGGACACGAAGTCAGCCCCAGCATTTT. Protein product: CASSPGTRSQPQHF.

The chain uses TRBV9 and TRBJ2-1; 12 positions match TRBD2. From germline, CDR1 is SGDLS and CDR2 YYNGEE. J gave up 7 bases and V 4 bases, and 9 bases lay outside the gene matches. CDR3 size: 16 residues. The CDR3 region has the DNA TGTGCCAGCAGCCCTAAGCTTACTAGCGGGGGGAATGAGCAGTTCTTC. This gives the protein CASSPKLTSGGNEQFF.